The rows below give T cell receptor beta chains drawn from one sample of a study of T cells after yellow fever vaccination. MiXCR, run by TCRdb on the 5' RACE reads, gives a single entry per CDR3 protein. The table includes hundreds of thousands of distinct CDR3 sequences, 9% to 15% detected once. Here the sequenced sample was PBMCs, taken on the day of the yellow fever booster vaccination. These TCRs come from a man aged 30-40 years who received the YFV17D yellow fever vaccine. The CDR3 runs from the conserved cysteine through the conserved F or W. A D gene is named only where the DNA matches it firmly. For some rows the clone size is stated as once, few or many, or as a class when expanded; others skip it.

j_call clone_size d_call v_call cdr3_aa cdr3_nt
TRBJ2-5 many TRBD2 TRBV12-3/TRBV12-4 CASSLWTSGSLETQYF TGTGCCAGCAGTCTCTGGACTAGCGGGAGTCTGGAGACCCAGTACTTC
TRBJ2-4 few - TRBV14 CASSLNIGGTKNIQYF TGTGCCAGCAGCCTTAACATTGGGGGGACCAAAAACATTCAGTACTTC
TRBJ1-5 - - TRBV6-1 CASKGLGYSNQPQHF TGTGCCAGCAAGGGTCTGGGCTATAGCAATCAGCCCCAGCATTTT
TRBJ1-4 few - TRBV5-1 CASRHDRPGEKLFF TGCGCCAGCAGACACGACAGGCCGGGTGAAAAACTGTTTTTT
TRBJ1-1 few - TRBV2 CASSELASMNTEAFF TGTGCCAGCAGTGAGCTAGCCAGCATGAACACTGAAGCTTTCTTT
TRBJ2-2 many - TRBV29-1 CSVGGAGGELFF TGCAGCGTTGGGGGAGCGGGCGGGGAGCTGTTTTTT
TRBJ1-1 many TRBD1 TRBV7-9 CASSAQGGTEAFF TGTGCCAGCAGCGCACAGGGGGGCACTGAAGCTTTCTTT
TRBJ2-7 few - TRBV12-3/TRBV12-4 CASSFGESLREQYF TGTGCCAGCAGTTTTGGGGAGTCTTTGCGGGAGCAGTACTTC
TRBJ2-3 few TRBD2 TRBV24-1 CATSDSKLAGEDTQYF TGTGCCACCAGTGATTCAAAACTAGCGGGAGAGGATACGCAGTATTTT
TRBJ1-2 few - TRBV29-1 CSVVTGVYGYTF TGCAGCGTTGTGACCGGGGTCTATGGCTACACCTTC
TRBJ2-7 many - TRBV27 CASSSSQRRGAQYF TGTGCCAGCAGTTCCTCGCAACGTCGCGGCGCGCAGTACTTC
TRBJ1-1 - - TRBV7-2 CASREGGLDTEAFF TGTGCCAGCAGGGAGGGCGGGCTGGACACTGAAGCTTTCTTT
TRBJ2-5 - TRBD2 TRBV11-2 CASSSGAHTPTSGRGETQYF TGTGCCAGCAGCTCAGGGGCGCACACCCCGACTAGCGGGAGGGGGGAGACCCAGTACTTC
TRBJ2-3 - - TRBV4-3 CASSHEYGTDTQYF TGCGCCAGCAGCCACGAGTATGGTACAGATACGCAGTATTTT
TRBJ2-2 - TRBD1 TRBV19 CASSRDRMNTGELFF TGTGCCAGTAGTAGGGACAGGATGAACACCGGGGAGCTGTTTTTT
TRBJ2-7 few - TRBV5-1 CASSLEGKEYEQYF TGCGCCAGCAGCTTGGAGGGGAAAGAGTACGAGCAGTACTTC
TRBJ2-1 - TRBD2 TRBV20-1 CSATTSGDYNEQFF TGCAGTGCTACTACTAGCGGGGATTACAATGAGCAGTTCTTC
TRBJ2-4 - - TRBV24-1 CATRASGGNIQYF TGTGCCACCAGGGCTTCGGGCGGAAACATTCAGTACTTC
TRBJ2-7 few - TRBV7-9 CASSFDRLEQYF TGTGCCAGCAGCTTCGATAGGCTTGAGCAGTACTTC
TRBJ2-6 many - TRBV9 CASSQSGANVLTF TGTGCCAGCAGCCAATCTGGGGCCAACGTCCTGACTTTC
TRBJ1-1 - - TRBV4-3 CASSLDWGNTEAFF TGCGCCAGCAGCCTCGATTGGGGGAACACTGAAGCTTTCTTT
TRBJ2-5 few - TRBV20-1 CSAVAGQKETQYF TGCAGTGCTGTGGCGGGCCAAAAAGAGACCCAGTACTTC
TRBJ2-7 few - TRBV5-1 CASSPDKAREQYF TGCGCCAGCAGCCCGGACAAAGCCAGGGAGCAGTACTTC